This TCR beta chain came from a study of T cells in localized non-small cell lung cancer. Overall study findings and caveats: Measurement of T cell clonality placed uninvolved adjacent lung highest, above the level in tumor. The study sequenced only one region of the tumor. As a result, intratumor heterogeneity could not be excluded and remains possible.

Germline V gene lookup returns CDR1 MDHEN and CDR2 SYDVKM. The V gene lost 4 bases and the J gene lost 2 bases, with 17 bases spanning the gap. The CDR3 contains 16 residues. TCRdb's copy holds only in-frame clones and misses some; the assay was immunoSEQ multiplex PCR. The repertoire holds more than 1,500 clones, about 22% seen once, with around 12% in the top ten. In the case of this clone: What it recognizes is unknown.

The TCR originated in a male donor at least 60 years old with stage I lung adenocarcinoma. The chain combines TRBV28 with TRBJ1-1, with a tentative D call TRBD1 (5 bases). Specimen: lung tumor tissue, collected before any cancer treatment. The CDR3 DNA follows: TGTGCCAGCAGTTCGGGGCTACGGCTTGTAAACACTGAAGCTTTCTTT. Translating gives CASSSGLRLVNTEAFF.